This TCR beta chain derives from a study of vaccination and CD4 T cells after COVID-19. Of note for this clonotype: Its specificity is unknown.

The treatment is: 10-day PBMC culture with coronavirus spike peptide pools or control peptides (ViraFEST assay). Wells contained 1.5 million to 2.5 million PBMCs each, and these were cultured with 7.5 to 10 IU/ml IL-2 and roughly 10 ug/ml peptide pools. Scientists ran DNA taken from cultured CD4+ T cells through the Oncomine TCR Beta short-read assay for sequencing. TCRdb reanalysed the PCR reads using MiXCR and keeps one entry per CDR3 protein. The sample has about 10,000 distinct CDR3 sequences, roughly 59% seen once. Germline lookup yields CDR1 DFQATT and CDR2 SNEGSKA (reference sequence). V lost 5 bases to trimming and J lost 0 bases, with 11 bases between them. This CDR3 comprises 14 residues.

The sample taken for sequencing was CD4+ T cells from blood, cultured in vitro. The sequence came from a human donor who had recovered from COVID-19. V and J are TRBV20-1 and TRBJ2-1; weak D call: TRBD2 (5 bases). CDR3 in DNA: TGCAGTGCTCGGGGAAGGAGCTCCTACAATGAGCAGTTCTTC. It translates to CSARGRSSYNEQFF.